This T cell receptor beta chain was sequenced for a study of cytomegalovirus exposure and HLA in healthy donors. Both 60 Vbeta primers and 13 Jbeta primers went into the PCR. Assay used: immunoSEQ multiplex PCR; TCRdb lists only in-frame clones, some missing. The sample lists over 140,000 clones; about 84% were seen once. The table lists this clone with a few counts. The V gene lost 4 bases and the J gene lost 9 bases, with 16 bases spanning the gap. This CDR3 spans 14 amino acids. The germline gives CDR1 MGHDK, CDR2 SYGVNS. The rearrangement uses TRBV25-1 and TRBJ2-1; possible D gene TRBD2, 6 bases. The sample taken for sequencing was PBMCs. The TCR comes from a man in his fifties or sixties in good health and CMV-seronegative. CDR3 amino acids: CASSGSGTSFEQFF. CDR3 bases: TGTGCCAGCAGTGGGTCGGGGACTTCATTTGAGCAGTTCTTC. The full variable domain, completed using reference TRBV25-1 and TRBJ2-1, is EADIYQTPRYLVIGTGKKITLECSQTMGHDKMYWYQQDPGMELHLIHYSYGVNSTEKGDLSSESTVSRIRTEHFPLTLESARPSHTSQYLCASSGSGTSFEQFFGPGTRLTVL.